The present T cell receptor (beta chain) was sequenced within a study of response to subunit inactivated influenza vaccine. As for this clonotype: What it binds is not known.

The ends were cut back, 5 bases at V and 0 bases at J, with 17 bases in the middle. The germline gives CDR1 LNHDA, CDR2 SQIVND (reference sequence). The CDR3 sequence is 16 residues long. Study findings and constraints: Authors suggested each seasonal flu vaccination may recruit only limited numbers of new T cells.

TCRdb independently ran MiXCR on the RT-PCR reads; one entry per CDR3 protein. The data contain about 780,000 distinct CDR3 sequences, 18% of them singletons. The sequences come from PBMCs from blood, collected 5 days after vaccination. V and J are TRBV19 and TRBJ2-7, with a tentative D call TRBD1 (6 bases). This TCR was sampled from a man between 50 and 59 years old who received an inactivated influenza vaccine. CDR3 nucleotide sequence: TGTGCCAGTAGTCTCACTAACCTCAGGGGCTCCTACGAGCAGTACTTC. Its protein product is CASSLTNLRGSYEQYF.